The rows below give T cell receptor beta chains drawn from one sample of a study of T cell repertoires in ileal Crohn's disease. Sequencing was performed with immunoSEQ multiplex PCR; in TCRdb, only in-frame clones are kept and a portion is missing. This table has around 5,600 clones, 78% appearing once. Sequencing used ileal tissue. These TCRs come from an adult with Crohn's disease. Both conserved end residues are part of each CDR3. Fields, in order: clone size, V gene, D gene, J gene, CDR3 length, CDR3 protein, CDR3 DNA. A D gene is named only where the DNA matches it firmly. Size values are once, few and many counts, or a class for expanded clones, and some rows have none.

>.|TRBV18|TRBD1|TRBJ1-1|15
CASSPGQGAWTEAFF
TGTGCCAGCTCACCAGGACAGGGGGCATGGACTGAAGCTTTCTTT
>.|TRBV7-2|.|TRBJ2-7|14
CASSSSGGPYEQYF
TGTGCCAGCAGCTCATCCGGGGGTCCATACGAGCAGTACTTC
>.|TRBV6-1|.|TRBJ2-7|15
CASNPKVGGAYEQYF
TGTGCCAGCAACCCGAAGGTTGGCGGAGCCTACGAGCAGTACTTC
>.|TRBV10-2|.|TRBJ1-5|13
CASRDSRNQPQHF
TGCGCCAGCAGGGACAGCAGGAATCAGCCCCAGCATTTT
>.|TRBV19|.|TRBJ2-7|13
CASSIAGTSEQYF
TGTGCCAGTAGTATAGCTGGGACTTCCGAGCAGTACTTC
>few|TRBV7-9|.|TRBJ1-2|13
CASSQGSVYGYTF
TGTGCCAGCAGCCAGGGATCCGTTTATGGCTACACCTTC
>.|TRBV25-1|TRBD2|TRBJ2-1|16
CASSDTSGSSYNEQFF
TGTGCCAGCAGTGACACTAGCGGGAGCTCCTACAATGAGCAGTTCTTC
>once|TRBV30|.|TRBJ1-6|20
CAWSVQLVSTGPRGGSPLHF
TGTGCCTGGAGTGTACAGCTGGTGTCAACAGGGCCAAGAGGGGGATCACCCCTCCACTTT
>.|TRBV7-9|.|TRBJ2-7|13
CASSIRGIDEQYF
TGTGCCAGCAGTATCCGGGGGATCGACGAGCAGTACTTC
>.|TRBV14|.|TRBJ1-2|12
CASSQDFDGYTF
TGTGCCAGCAGCCAAGATTTCGATGGCTACACCTTC
>large|TRBV10-1|TRBD2|TRBJ2-3|18
CASSPGLAGVTSTDTQYF
TGCGCCAGCAGTCCGGGACTAGCGGGGGTGACTAGCACAGATACGCAGTATTTT
>few|TRBV2|.|TRBJ1-3|13
CASSAQSGNTIYF
TGTGCCAGCAGTGCACAGTCTGGAAACACCATATATTTT
>.|TRBV4-1|.|TRBJ2-7|15
CASSPKGVVPYEQYF
TGCGCCAGCAGCCCCAAGGGGGTGGTTCCCTACGAGCAGTACTTC
>.|TRBV13|.|TRBJ1-1|13
CASSPQPRAEAFF
TGTGCCAGCAGCCCCCAACCAAGGGCTGAAGCTTTCTTT
>.|TRBV6-5|.|TRBJ2-7|13
CASAGTVTYEQYF
TGTGCCAGTGCCGGGACTGTGACCTACGAGCAGTACTTC
>.|TRBV19|.|TRBJ1-1|14
CASSIWGPDTEAFF
TGTGCCAGTAGTATTTGGGGGCCGGACACTGAAGCTTTCTTT
>few|TRBV7-8|TRBD1|TRBJ2-7|15
CASSLRGTGAYEQYF
TGTGCCAGCAGCTTACGGGGGACAGGGGCCTACGAGCAGTACTTC
>.|TRBV19|.|TRBJ1-6|14
CASSMRGSGSPLHF
TGTGCCAGTAGTATGCGGGGCAGCGGTTCACCCCTCCACTTT
>.|TRBV7-2|TRBD1|TRBJ1-2|15
CASRPTRDRGDGYTF
TGTGCCAGCAGGCCTACTCGGGACAGGGGAGATGGCTACACCTTC
>.|TRBV19|.|TRBJ1-6|12
CASMAVESPLHF
TGTGCCAGTATGGCGGTGGAGTCACCCCTCCACTTT
>hyperexpanded|TRBV4-1|TRBD1|TRBJ2-5|18
CASSQGATGTGGQETQYF
TGCGCCAGCAGCCAAGGGGCGACTGGGACAGGGGGCCAAGAGACCCAGTACTTC
>few|TRBV7-9|.|TRBJ2-5|12
CASGFGAETQYF
TGTGCCAGCGGTTTCGGGGCAGAGACCCAGTACTTC
>.|TRBV2|.|TRBJ1-1|12
CASSEVARAAFF
TGTGCCAGCAGTGAGGTCGCCCGAGCCGCTTTCTTT
>few|TRBV19|TRBD2|TRBJ2-3|15
CATRLAGGSTDTQYF
TGTGCCACCCGACTAGCGGGGGGGAGCACAGATACGCAGTATTTT
>.|TRBV7-9|.|TRBJ1-1|15
CASSWNTGLRTEAFF
TGTGCCAGCAGCTGGAATACAGGGCTCCGGACTGAAGCTTTCTTT
>.|TRBV15|.|TRBJ1-3|14
CATSRGFGGNTIYF
TGTGCCACCAGCAGAGGCTTTGGGGGAAACACCATATATTTT
>.|TRBV6-1|.|TRBJ2-2|12
CASTRETGELFF
TGTGCCAGCACCCGTGAGACCGGGGAGCTGTTTTTT
>.|TRBV18|.|TRBJ2-7|15
CASSHSAGEKNEQYF
TGTGCCAGCTCACATAGTGCAGGGGAGAAGAACGAGCAGTACTTC
>once|TRBV28|.|TRBJ1-4|15
CASSILGQLNEKLFF
TGTGCCAGCAGTATACTAGGACAGTTGAATGAAAAACTGTTTTTT
>.|TRBV9|.|TRBJ2-1|14
CASSIGTLGREQFF
TGTGCCAGCAGCATCGGGACACTAGGGCGGGAGCAGTTCTTC
>.|TRBV6-1|TRBD1|TRBJ1-1|15
CASSDRDRANTEAFF
TGTGCCAGCAGTGACCGGGACAGGGCGAACACTGAAGCTTTCTTT
>.|TRBV9|TRBD1|TRBJ1-5|15
CASSDKGTVNQPQHF
TGTGCCAGCAGCGACAAGGGGACAGTCAATCAGCCCCAGCATTTT
>.|TRBV7-3|.|TRBJ2-5|15
CASSLVGTLRETQYF
TGTGCCAGCAGCTTAGTCGGGACACTGAGAGAGACCCAGTACTTC
>.|TRBV7-3|.|TRBJ2-1|16
CASSLGSRSSYNEQFF
TGTGCCAGCAGCTTAGGAAGCCGGAGCTCCTACAATGAGCAGTTCTTC
>.|TRBV5-4|.|TRBJ1-4|17
CASSLADQGPTNEKLFF
TGTGCCAGCAGCTTGGCCGATCAGGGTCCCACTAATGAAAAACTGTTTTTT
>.|TRBV19|.|TRBJ2-6|15
CASTGTYSGANVLTF
TGTGCCAGTACGGGGACTTACTCTGGGGCCAACGTCCTGACTTTC
>.|TRBV13|TRBD2|TRBJ2-7|15
CASSLTSGVSYEQYF
TGTGCCAGCAGCTTGACTAGCGGGGTCTCCTACGAGCAGTACTTC
>.|TRBV2|.|TRBJ2-5|13
CASSELVPETQYF
TGTGCCAGCAGTGAACTAGTTCCAGAGACCCAGTACTTC
>.|TRBV14|.|TRBJ1-2|13
CASSQGYYYGYTF
TGTGCCAGCAGCCAAGGATACTACTATGGCTACACCTTC
>.|TRBV7-6|.|TRBJ2-2|16
CASSDNQGLNTGELFF
TGTGCCAGCAGCGATAACCAGGGATTGAACACCGGGGAGCTGTTTTTT
>.|TRBV18|.|TRBJ1-2|14
CASADQAANYGYTF
TGTGCCAGTGCCGACCAGGCGGCGAACTATGGCTACACCTTC
>medium-sized|TRBV13|.|TRBJ2-1|15
CASSQRNSRSDEQFF
TGTGCCAGCAGCCAAAGAAACTCTAGGAGCGATGAGCAGTTCTTC
>.|TRBV9|TRBD2|TRBJ2-7|15
CASSVHSGGAIEQYF
TGTGCCAGCAGCGTACACAGCGGGGGGGCCATCGAGCAGTACTTC
>.|TRBV6-1|.|TRBJ2-7|13
CASSEVRGGEQYF
TGTGCCAGCAGTGAAGTGCGCGGTGGCGAGCAGTACTTC
>.|TRBV28|TRBD1|TRBJ1-6|12
CASRDRNSPLHF
TGTGCCTCCCGGGACAGGAATTCACCCCTCCACTTT